The 5 T cell receptor beta chains reported below all come from one sample, sequenced in a study of CD8 T cells in ankylosing spondylitis. TCRdb re-called the 5' RACE reads through MiXCR, storing one row per CDR3 protein. In the table there are under 150,000 distinct CDR3 sequences, more than 9.5% of which are singletons. Source material: blood, either unsorted or a sorted T cell fraction (not recorded which). These receptors all come from a female donor with ankylosing spondylitis or in good health (not recorded which).

This clonotype came up many times. The J gene is TRBJ1-5, the V gene TRBV7-6, with 8 bases matching TRBD1. CDR1 is SGHVS and CDR2 is FNYEAQ in the germline V gene. CDR3 length: 17 amino acids. Losses at the gene ends were 5 bases for V and 4 bases for J; bases not matched to a gene: 13. CDR3 region: CASSLSPGQGDNQPQHF. The CDR3 DNA reads TGTGCCAGCAGCCTAAGCCCCGGACAGGGCGATAATCAGCCCCAGCATTTT.

The chain uses TRBV5-4 and TRBJ2-1; D unclear. CDR1 is SGHNT, CDR2 YYREEE, per germline (reference sequence). The length of the CDR3 is 15 residues. Trimming pared 2 bases from V and 0 bases from J, leaving 9 bases between. The DNA for the CDR3 is TGTGCCAGCAGCTTCCCCACGAGCTCCTACAATGAGCAGTTCTTC. Amino acids: CASSFPTSSYNEQFF.

Many counts were recorded for this clonotype. In nucleotides, the CDR3 is TGCAGCGTTATGACAGATACGCAGTATTTT. This gives the protein CSVMTDTQYF. The J gene is TRBJ2-3, the V gene TRBV29-1; D call uncertain. Germline CDR1 is SQVTM and CDR2 is ANQGSEA. V was pared by 5 bases and J by 3 bases, with 3 bases between. The CDR3 sequence is 10 residues long.

The chain couples TRBV30 to TRBJ2-7; no clear D. The CDR3 is 11 amino acids. Trimming removed 7 bases at V and 7 bases at J, with 14 bases between. Germline CDR1 and CDR2: GTSNPN and SVGIG (reference sequence). The CDR3 DNA sequence: TGTGCCTCGACGCCGGTCGCGGAGCAGTACTTC. The encoded protein is CASTPVAEQYF.

This clonotype came up many times. This sequence joins TRBV27 and TRBJ2-3, with TRBD2 as a possible D gene (5 bases). V was cut by 2 bases and J by 5 bases, with 8 bases left in between. Germline-derived CDR1 and CDR2 are MNHEY and SMNVEV (reference sequence). This CDR3 contains 13 residues. Here the CDR3 reads CASSLRGQDTQYF. In nucleotides, the CDR3 is TGTGCCAGCAGTTTAAGAGGGCAAGATACGCAGTATTTT.